The clone carrying this TCR beta chain was detected a few times. Its antigen is still unknown. The CDR3 spans 12 residues. Germline V CDR1 and CDR2: MDHEN, SYDVKM. With V trimmed by 6 bases and J by 12 bases, 8 bases remained unmatched. Libraries were prepared by immunoSEQ multiplex PCR; TCRdb keeps only in-frame clonotypes and omits some of them. This repertoire shows roughly 2.2 million clones, 90% to 95% found once; its top ten account for 0.39%. The sample belongs to a study of shared clonotypes between healthy human individuals. Findings and caveats of the study: An expected dependence of interdonor clonotype sharing on sequencing depth was noted.

The sequenced material came from naive CD4+ T cells from PBMCs. Subset specified: CD45RA+ positively selected. The V call is TRBV28, the J call TRBJ1-1; 9 positions match TRBD1. The sequence was collected from a young man in good health. Some clones in this sample may be carry-over from other donors' samples. CDR3 DNA sequence: TGTGCCAGCAGCGAGGGACAGGGCTGGACTTTCTTT. Protein sequence: CASSEGQGWTFF. The full variable domain, completed using reference TRBV28 and TRBJ1-1, is DVKVTQSSRYLVKRTGEKVFLECVQDMDHENMFWYRQDPGLGLRLIYFSYDVKMKEKGDIPEGYSVSREKKERFSLILESASTNQTSMYLCASSEGQGWTFFGQGTRLTVV.